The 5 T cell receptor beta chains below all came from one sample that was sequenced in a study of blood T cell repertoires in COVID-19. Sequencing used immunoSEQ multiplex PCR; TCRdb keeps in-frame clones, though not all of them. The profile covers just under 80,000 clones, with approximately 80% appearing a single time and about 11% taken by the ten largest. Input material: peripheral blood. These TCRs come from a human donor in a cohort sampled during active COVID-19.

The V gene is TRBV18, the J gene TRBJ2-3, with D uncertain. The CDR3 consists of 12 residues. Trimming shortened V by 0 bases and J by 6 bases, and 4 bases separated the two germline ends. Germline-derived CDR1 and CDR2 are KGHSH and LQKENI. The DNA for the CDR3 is TGTGCCAGCTCACCACCCGGGGATACGCAGTATTTT. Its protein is CASSPPGDTQYF. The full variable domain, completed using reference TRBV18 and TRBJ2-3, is NAGVMQNPRHLVRRRGQEARLRCSPMKGHSHVYWYRQLPEEGLKFMVYLQKENIIDESGMPKERFSAEFPKEGPSILRIQQVVRGDSAAYFCASSPPGDTQYFGPGTRLTVL.

The CDR3 sequence: CASSPDRGFEKLFF. In DNA form, the CDR3 reads TGCGCCAGCAGTCCAGACAGGGGGTTTGAAAAACTGTTTTTT. The rearrangement links TRBV5-1 to TRBJ1-4; 9 nucleotides match TRBD1. CDR1 is SGHRS, CDR2 YFSETQ, per germline. The V gene end was trimmed by 5 bases and the J gene end by 7 bases; junction bases not matched to a gene: 6. This CDR3 is 14 amino acids long.

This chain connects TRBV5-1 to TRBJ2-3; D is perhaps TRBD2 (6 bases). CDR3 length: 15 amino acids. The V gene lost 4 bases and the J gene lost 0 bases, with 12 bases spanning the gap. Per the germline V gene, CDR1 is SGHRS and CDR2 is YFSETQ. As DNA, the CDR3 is TGCGCCAGCAGCCGTAGCGGTTATAGCACAGATACGCAGTATTTT. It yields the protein CASSRSGYSTDTQYF.

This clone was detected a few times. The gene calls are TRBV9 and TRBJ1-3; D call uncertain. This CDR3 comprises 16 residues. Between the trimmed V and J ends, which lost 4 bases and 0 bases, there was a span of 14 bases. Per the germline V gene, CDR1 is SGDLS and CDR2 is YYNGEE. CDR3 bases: TGTGCCAGCAGCTTACGGGAAAAATACTCTGGAAACACCATATATTTT. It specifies CASSLREKYSGNTIYF.

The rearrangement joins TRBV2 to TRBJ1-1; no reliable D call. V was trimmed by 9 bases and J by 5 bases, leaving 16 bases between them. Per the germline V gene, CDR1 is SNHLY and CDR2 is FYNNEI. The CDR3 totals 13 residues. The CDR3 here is CASKADGRTEAFF. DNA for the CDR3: TGTGCCAGTAAAGCGGACGGTAGGACTGAAGCTTTCTTT.